Listed below are T cell receptor beta chains from one sample, sequenced in a study of T-cell reconstitution after alpha-beta-depleted transplantation in children. TCRdb fed the PCR reads into MiXCR, producing one record per CDR3 protein. The data hold 600,000 or so distinct CDR3 sequences, with 20% to 25% observed a single time. The sequenced sample was PBMCs, mostly from graft donor cells, obtained 360 days after TCRalphabeta/CD19-depleted stem cell transplant. The receptors here all came from a boy under two years old who had a stem cell transplant for acute myeloid leukemia, so the T cells may come from the graft donor. CDR3s include the opening cysteine and the closing phenylalanine or tryptophan. The D gene is left open where the match is weak. The listing skips clone size in some rows; elsewhere it reads once, few, many or a size class.

cdr3_length,clone_size,v_call,j_call,d_call,cdr3_nt,cdr3_aa
14,-,TRBV19,TRBJ1-2,-,TGTGCCAGTAGTGAGTCGGGATATCGCTATGGCTACACCTTC,CASSESGYRYGYTF
15,few,TRBV11-2,TRBJ2-3,TRBD2,TGTGCCAGCAGCGCGGGGACTAGCGGGGCAGATACGCAGTATTTT,CASSAGTSGADTQYF
16,-,TRBV7-9,TRBJ2-1,TRBD2,TGTGCCAGCAGCTTAGGCAGCGGGGGGCCCTACAATGAGCAGTTCTTC,CASSLGSGGPYNEQFF
15,-,TRBV18,TRBJ2-1,TRBD2,TGTGCCAGCTCAATTACCAGTACTAGCGACGGTGAGCAGTTCTTC,CASSITSTSDGEQFF
15,few,TRBV6-2/TRBV6-3,TRBJ1-1,-,TGTGCCAGCAGTTTGGGCCCCATGGGGGGCACTGAAGCTTTCTTT,CASSLGPMGGTEAFF
18,-,TRBV15,TRBJ2-3,-,TGTGCCACCAGCAGAGATCTTTCACCCAGTACATCCACAGATACGCAGTATTTT,CATSRDLSPSTSTDTQYF
15,few,TRBV6-1,TRBJ2-7,TRBD1,TGTGCCAGCAGTGGACAGGGCCAGCCCGTGGGCGAGCAGTACTTC,CASSGQGQPVGEQYF
11,few,TRBV12-3/TRBV12-4,TRBJ1-1,-,TGTGCCAGCAGTTTTGCCAGGGACGCTTTCTTT,CASSFARDAFF
14,few,TRBV7-2,TRBJ2-7,-,TGTGCCAGCAGCCAAGACACGATTTCCTACGAGCAGTACTTC,CASSQDTISYEQYF
17,-,TRBV4-3,TRBJ1-3,-,TGCGCCAGCAGCCAAGATGAGCGGAACAGCTTTGGAAACACCATATATTTT,CASSQDERNSFGNTIYF